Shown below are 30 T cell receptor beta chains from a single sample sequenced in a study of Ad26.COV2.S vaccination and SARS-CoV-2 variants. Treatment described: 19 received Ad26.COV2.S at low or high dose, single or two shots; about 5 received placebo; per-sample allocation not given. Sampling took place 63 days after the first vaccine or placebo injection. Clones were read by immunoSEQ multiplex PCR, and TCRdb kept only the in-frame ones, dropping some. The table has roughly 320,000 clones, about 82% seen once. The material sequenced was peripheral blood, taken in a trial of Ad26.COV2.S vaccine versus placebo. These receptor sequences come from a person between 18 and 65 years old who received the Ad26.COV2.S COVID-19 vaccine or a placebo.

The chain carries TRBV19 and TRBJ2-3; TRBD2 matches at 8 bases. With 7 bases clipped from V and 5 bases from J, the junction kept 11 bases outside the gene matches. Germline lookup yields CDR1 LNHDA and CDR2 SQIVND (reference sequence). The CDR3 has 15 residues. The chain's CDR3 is CASTPSGGREDTQYF. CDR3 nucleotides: TGTGCCAGTACCCCTTCGGGGGGGCGGGAAGATACGCAGTATTTT.

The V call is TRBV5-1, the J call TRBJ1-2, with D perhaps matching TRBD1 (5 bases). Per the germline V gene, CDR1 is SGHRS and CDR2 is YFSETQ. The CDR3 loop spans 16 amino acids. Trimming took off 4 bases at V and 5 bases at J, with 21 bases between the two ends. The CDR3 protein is CASSPPRTGPGYGYTF. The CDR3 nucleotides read TGCGCCAGCAGCCCCCCCCGGACGGGGCCCGGGTATGGCTACACCTTC.

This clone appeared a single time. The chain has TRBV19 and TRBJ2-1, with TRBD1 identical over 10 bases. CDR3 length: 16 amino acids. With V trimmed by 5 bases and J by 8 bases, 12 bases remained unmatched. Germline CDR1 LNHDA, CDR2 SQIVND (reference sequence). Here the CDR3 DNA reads TGTGCCAGTAGTTCGACCGGGACAGGGGACGGCGATGAGCAGTTCTTC. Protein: CASSSTGTGDGDEQFF.

Here the CDR3 DNA reads TGCGCCAGCAGCTTGGAGCCGACAGCTACGGTCCCCACAGATACGCAGTATTTT. Its translation: CASSLEPTATVPTDTQYF. V and J are TRBV5-1 and TRBJ2-3, with a weak D call TRBD1 (5 bases). CDR1 and CDR2 (germline): SGHRS, YFSETQ. This CDR3 has 18 amino acids. The V end lost 0 bases, the J end lost 2 bases, and 19 bases lay between the germline ends. Full variable domain (rest looked up from reference TRBV5-1 and TRBJ2-3): KAGVTQTPRYLIKTRGQQVTLSCSPISGHRSVSWYQQTPGQGLQFLFEYFSETQRNKGNFPGRFSGRQFSNSRSEMNVSTLELGDSALYLCASSLEPTATVPTDTQYFGPGTRLTVL.

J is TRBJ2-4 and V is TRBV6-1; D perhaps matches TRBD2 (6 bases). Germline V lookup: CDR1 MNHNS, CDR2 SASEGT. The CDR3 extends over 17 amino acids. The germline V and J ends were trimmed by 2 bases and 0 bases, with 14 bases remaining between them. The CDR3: CASSEFWEDLAKNIQYF. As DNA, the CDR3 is TGTGCCAGCAGTGAATTTTGGGAGGACTTAGCCAAAAACATTCAGTACTTC.

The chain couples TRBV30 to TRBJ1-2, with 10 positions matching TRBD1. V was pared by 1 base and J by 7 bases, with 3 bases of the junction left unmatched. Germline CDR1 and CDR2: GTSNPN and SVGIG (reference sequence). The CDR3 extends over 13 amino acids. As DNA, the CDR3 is TGTGCCTGGAGTGGGGACAGGGGCTTTGGCTACACCTTC. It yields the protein CAWSGDRGFGYTF.

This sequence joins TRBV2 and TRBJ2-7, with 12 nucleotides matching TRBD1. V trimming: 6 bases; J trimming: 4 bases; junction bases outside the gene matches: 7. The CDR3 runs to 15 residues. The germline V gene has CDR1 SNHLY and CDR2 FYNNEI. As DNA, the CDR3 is TGTGCCAGCAGAGCCGGGACAGGGGGCATTTACGAGCAGTACTTC. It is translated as CASRAGTGGIYEQYF.

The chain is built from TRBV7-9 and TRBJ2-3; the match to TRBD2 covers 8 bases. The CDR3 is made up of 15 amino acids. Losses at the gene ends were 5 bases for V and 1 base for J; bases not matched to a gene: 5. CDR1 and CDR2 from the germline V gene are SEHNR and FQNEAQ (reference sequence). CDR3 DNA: TGTGCCAGCAGCCTAACTAGCGGCCGCACAGATACGCAGTATTTT. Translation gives CASSLTSGRTDTQYF.

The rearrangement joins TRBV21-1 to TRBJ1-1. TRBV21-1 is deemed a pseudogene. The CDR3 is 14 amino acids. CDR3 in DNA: TGTGCCATCTCAAGGGGGGCAAGTGGGACTGAAGCTTTCTTT. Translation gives CAISRGASGTEAFF.

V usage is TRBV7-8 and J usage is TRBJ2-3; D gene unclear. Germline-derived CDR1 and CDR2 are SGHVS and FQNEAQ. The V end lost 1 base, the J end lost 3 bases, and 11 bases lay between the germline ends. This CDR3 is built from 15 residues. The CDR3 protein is CASSLDLGNTDTQYF. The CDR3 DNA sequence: TGTGCCAGCAGCTTAGACCTGGGGAATACAGATACGCAGTATTTT.

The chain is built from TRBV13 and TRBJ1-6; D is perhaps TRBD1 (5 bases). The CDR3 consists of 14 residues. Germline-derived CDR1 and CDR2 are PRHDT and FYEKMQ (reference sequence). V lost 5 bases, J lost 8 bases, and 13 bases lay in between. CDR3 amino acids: CASSRPGPDSPLHF. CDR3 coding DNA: TGTGCCAGCAGCCGACCGGGGCCGGATTCACCCCTCCACTTT.

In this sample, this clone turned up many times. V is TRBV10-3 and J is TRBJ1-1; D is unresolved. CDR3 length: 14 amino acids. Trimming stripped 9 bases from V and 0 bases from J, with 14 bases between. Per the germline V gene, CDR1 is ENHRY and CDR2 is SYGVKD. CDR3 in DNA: TGTGCCATGAGAGGCTCTGTTATGAACACTGAAGCTTTCTTT. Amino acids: CAMRGSVMNTEAFF.

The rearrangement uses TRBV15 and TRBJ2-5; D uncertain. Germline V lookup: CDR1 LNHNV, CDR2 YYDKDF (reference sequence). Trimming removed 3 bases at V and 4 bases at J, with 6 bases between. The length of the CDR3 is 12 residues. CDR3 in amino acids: CATSSGRETQYF. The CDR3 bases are TGTGCCACCAGCAGCGGGCGAGAGACCCAGTACTTC.

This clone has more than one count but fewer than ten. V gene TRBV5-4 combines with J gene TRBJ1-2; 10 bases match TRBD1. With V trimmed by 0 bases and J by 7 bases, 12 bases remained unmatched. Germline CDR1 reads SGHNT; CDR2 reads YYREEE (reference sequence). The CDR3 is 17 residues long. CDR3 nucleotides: TGTGCCAGCAGCTTGGGACAGGGGGCCTCCTCGAGATCTGGCTACACCTTC. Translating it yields CASSLGQGASSRSGYTF. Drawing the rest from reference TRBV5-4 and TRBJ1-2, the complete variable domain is ETGVTQSPTHLIKTRGQQVTLRCSSQSGHNTVSWYQQALGQGPQFIFQYYREEENGRGNFPPRFSGLQFPNYSSELNVNALELDDSALYLCASSLGQGASSRSGYTFGSGTRLTVV.

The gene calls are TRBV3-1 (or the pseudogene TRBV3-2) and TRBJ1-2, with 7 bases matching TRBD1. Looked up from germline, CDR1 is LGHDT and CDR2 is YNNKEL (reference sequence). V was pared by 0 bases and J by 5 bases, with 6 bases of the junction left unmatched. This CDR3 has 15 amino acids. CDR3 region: CASSQDPRDSYGYTF. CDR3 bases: TGTGCCAGCAGCCAAGACCCCCGGGACAGTTATGGCTACACCTTC.

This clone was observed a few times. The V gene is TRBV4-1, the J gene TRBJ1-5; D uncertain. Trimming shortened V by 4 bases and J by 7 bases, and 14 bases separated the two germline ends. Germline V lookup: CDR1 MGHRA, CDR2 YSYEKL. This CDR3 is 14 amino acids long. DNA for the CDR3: TGCGCCAGCAGCCCGCGGGAGGGAAGACAGCCCCAGCATTTT. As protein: CASSPREGRQPQHF.

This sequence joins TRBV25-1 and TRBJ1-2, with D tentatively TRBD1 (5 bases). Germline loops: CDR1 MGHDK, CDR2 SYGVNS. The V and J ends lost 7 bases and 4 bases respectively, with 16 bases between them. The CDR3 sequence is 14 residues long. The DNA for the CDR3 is TGTGCCAGCACAGACGACAGCTATGGCTATGGCTACACCTTC. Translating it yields CASTDDSYGYGYTF.

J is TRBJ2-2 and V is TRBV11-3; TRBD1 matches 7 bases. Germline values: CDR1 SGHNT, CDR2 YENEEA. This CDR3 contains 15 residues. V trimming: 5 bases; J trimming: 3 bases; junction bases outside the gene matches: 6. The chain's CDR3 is CASSRGQVHTGELFF. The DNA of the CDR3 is TGTGCCAGCAGCCGTGGACAGGTCCACACCGGGGAGCTGTTTTTT.

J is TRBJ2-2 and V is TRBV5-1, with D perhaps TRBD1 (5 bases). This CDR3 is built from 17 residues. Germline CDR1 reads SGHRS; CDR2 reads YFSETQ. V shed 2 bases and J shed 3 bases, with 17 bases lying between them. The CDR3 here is CASSLNQGRVYTGELFF. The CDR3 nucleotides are TGCGCCAGCAGCTTAAACCAGGGTCGAGTATACACCGGGGAGCTGTTTTTT.

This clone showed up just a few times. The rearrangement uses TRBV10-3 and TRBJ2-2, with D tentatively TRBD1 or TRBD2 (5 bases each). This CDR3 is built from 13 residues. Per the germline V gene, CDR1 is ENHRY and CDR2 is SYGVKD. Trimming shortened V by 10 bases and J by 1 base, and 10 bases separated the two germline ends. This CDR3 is CATRDGNTGELFF. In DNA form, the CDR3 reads TGTGCCACCCGGGACGGGAACACCGGGGAGCTGTTTTTT.

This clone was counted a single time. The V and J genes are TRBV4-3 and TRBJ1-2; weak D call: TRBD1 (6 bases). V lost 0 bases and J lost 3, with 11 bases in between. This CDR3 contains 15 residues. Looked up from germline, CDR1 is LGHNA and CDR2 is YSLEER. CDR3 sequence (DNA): TGCGCCAGCAGCCAAGATCAGGGGTATGACTATGGCTACACCTTC. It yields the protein CASSQDQGYDYGYTF.

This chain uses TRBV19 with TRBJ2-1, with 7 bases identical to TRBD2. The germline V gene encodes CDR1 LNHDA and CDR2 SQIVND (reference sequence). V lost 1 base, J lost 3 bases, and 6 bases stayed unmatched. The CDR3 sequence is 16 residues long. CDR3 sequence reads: CASSIGGGGFYNEQFF. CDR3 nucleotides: TGTGCCAGTAGTATAGGTGGCGGGGGATTCTACAATGAGCAGTTCTTC.

Here the CDR3 reads CAWMGGTSYEQYF. DNA of the CDR3: TGTGCCTGGATGGGGGGGACGTCCTACGAGCAGTACTTC. The chain combines TRBV30 with TRBJ2-7, with 7 positions matching TRBD2. There are 13 residues in the CDR3. V was clipped by 4 bases and J by 1 base; unmatched bases: 4. CDR1 and CDR2 (germline): GTSNPN, SVGIG (reference sequence).

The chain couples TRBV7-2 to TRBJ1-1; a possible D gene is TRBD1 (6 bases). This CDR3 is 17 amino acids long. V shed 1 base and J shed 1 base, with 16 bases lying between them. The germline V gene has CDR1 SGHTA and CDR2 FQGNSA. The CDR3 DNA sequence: TGTGCCAGCAGCTTAGACGTTGGGGGGCTCAGGAACACTGAAGCTTTCTTT. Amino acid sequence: CASSLDVGGLRNTEAFF.

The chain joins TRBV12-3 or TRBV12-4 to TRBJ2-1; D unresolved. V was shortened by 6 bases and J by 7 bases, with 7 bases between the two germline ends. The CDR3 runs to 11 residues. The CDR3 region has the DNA TGTGCCAGCAGAGTAGTAAATGAGCAGTTCTTC. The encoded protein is CASRVVNEQFF.

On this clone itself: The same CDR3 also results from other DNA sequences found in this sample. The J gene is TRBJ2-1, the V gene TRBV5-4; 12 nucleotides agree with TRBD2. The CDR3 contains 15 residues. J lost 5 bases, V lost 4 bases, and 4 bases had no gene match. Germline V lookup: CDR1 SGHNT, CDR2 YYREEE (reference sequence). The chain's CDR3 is CASSPWTSGNNEQFF. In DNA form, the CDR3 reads TGTGCCAGCAGCCCTTGGACTAGCGGGAACAATGAGCAGTTCTTC. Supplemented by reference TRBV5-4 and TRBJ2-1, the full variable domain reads ETGVTQSPTHLIKTRGQQVTLRCSSQSGHNTVSWYQQALGQGPQFIFQYYREEENGRGNFPPRFSGLQFPNYSSELNVNALELDDSALYLCASSPWTSGNNEQFFGPGTRLTVL.

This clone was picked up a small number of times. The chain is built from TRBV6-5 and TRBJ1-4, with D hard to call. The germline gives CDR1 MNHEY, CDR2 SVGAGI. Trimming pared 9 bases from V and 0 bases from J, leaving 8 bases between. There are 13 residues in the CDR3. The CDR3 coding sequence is TGTGCCAGTTCAGCCGCAACTAATGAAAAACTGTTTTTT. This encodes CASSAATNEKLFF.

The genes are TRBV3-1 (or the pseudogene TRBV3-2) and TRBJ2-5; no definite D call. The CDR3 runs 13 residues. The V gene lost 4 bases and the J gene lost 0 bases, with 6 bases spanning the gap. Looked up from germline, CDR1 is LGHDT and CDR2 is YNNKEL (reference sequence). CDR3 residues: CASSLLYQETQYF. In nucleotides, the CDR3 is TGTGCCAGCAGCCTCCTGTACCAAGAGACCCAGTACTTC.

The CDR3 here is CASSIQGGVEAFF. As DNA, the CDR3 is TGTGCCAGCAGTATTCAGGGGGGGGTAGAAGCTTTCTTT. This chain links TRBV7-8 with TRBJ1-1, with 7 bases aligning to TRBD1. CDR1 and CDR2 from the germline V gene are SGHVS and FQNEAQ. The V gene end was trimmed by 6 bases and the J gene end by 8 bases; junction bases not matched to a gene: 9. The length of the CDR3 is 13 residues. Variable domain in full (rest from reference TRBV7-8 and TRBJ1-1): GAGVSQSPRYKVAKRGQDVALRCDPISGHVSLFWYQQALGQGPEFLTYFQNEAQLDKSGLPSDRFFAERPEGSVSTLKIQRTQQEDSAVYLCASSIQGGVEAFFGQGTRLTVV.

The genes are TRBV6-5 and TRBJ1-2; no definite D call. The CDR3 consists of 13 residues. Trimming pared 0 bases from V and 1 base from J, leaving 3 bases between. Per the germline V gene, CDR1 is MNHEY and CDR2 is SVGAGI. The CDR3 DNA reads TGTGCCAGCAGTTACTCGATTAACTATGGCTACACCTTC. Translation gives CASSYSINYGYTF.